This T cell receptor beta chain was profiled in a study of blood T cell repertoires in COVID-19. Whole-study context: COVID-19 samples, acute and convalescent, were from the United States, Italy and Spain. From T cells, B-cell-depleted T cells, or PBMCs came the material, which was cDNA or gDNA.

This CDR3 is built from 14 residues. Germline CDR1 and CDR2: MNHEY and SMNVEV (reference sequence). Losses at the gene ends were 8 bases for V and 5 bases for J; bases not matched to a gene: 6. Methods used by the authors: Reference gene primer amplification in the assay estimated nucleated cell counts. Data came from immunoSEQ multiplex PCR; TCRdb stores just in-frame clones and leaves some out. That table gives V, J and clone size, and the DNA gave D and trimming. The repertoire includes tens of thousands of clones, approximately 80% of them detected once, and 5.5% to 8% sits in the top ten. Enrollment of patients from Seattle took place during active infection, with longitudinal follow-up.

The sequenced sample was peripheral blood. The chain is built from TRBV27 and TRBJ1-6, with 7 bases lining up with TRBD1. The TCR was taken from a man aged 30 to 45 with COVID-19, enrolled during active disease. CDR3 protein: CASGYRGNNSPLHF. The CDR3 DNA is TGTGCCAGCGGATACAGGGGTAATAATTCACCCCTCCACTTT.